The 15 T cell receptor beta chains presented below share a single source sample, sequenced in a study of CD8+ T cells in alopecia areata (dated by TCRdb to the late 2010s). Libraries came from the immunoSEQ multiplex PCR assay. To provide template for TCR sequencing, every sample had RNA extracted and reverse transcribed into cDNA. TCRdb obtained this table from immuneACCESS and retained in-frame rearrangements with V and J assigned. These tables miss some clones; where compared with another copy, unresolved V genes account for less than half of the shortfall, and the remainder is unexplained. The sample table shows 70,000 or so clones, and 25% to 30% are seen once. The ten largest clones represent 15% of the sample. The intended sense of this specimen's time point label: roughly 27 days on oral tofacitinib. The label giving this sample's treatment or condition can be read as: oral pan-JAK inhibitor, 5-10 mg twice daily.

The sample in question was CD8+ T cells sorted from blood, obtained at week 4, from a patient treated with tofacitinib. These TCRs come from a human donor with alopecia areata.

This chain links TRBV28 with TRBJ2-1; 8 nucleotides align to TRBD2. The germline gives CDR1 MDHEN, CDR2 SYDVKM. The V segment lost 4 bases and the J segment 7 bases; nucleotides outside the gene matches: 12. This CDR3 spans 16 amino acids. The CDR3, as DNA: TGTGCCAGCAGTTCCCGACTAGCGTCGAAACTAAATGAGCAGTTCTTC. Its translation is CASSSRLASKLNEQFF.

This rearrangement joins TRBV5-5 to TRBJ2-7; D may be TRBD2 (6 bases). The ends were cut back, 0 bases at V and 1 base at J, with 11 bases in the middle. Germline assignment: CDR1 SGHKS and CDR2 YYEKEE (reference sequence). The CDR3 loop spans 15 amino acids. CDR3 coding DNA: TGTGCCAGCAGCTTGGCGGCTAGCGATTCCTACGAGCAGTACTTC. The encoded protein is CASSLAASDSYEQYF.

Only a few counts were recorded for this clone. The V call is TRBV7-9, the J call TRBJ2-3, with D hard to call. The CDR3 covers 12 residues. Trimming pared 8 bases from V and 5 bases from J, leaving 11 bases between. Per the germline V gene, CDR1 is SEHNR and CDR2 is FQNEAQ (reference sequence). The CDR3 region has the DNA TGTGCCAGCGCCCCTATCCGAGATACGCAGTATTTT. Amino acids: CASAPIRDTQYF.

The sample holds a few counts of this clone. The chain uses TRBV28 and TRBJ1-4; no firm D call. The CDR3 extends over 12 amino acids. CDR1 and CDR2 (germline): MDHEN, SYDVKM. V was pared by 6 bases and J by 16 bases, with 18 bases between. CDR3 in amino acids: CASREQSSEEFF. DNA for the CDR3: TGTGCCAGCAGGGAGCAGTCAAGCGAGGAGTTTTTT.

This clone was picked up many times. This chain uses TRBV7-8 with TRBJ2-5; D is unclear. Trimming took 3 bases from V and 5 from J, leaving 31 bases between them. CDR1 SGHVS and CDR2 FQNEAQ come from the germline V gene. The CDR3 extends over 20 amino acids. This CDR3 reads CASSFFPTVALGVFRETQYF. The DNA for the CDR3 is TGTGCCAGCAGCTTTTTCCCCACGGTAGCCTTAGGAGTGTTTCGGGAGACCCAGTACTTC. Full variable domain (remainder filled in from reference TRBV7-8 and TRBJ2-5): GAGVSQSPRYKVAKRGQDVALRCDPISGHVSLFWYQQALGQGPEFLTYFQNEAQLDKSGLPSDRFFAERPEGSVSTLKIQRTQQEDSAVYLCASSFFPTVALGVFRETQYFGPGTRLLVL.

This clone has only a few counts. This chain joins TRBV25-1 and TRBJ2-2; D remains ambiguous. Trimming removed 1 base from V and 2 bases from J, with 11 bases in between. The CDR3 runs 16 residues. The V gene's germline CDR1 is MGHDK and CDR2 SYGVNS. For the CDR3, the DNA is TGTGCCAGCAGTGAATGGTCCGAAATTAACACCGGGGAGCTGTTTTTT. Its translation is CASSEWSEINTGELFF.

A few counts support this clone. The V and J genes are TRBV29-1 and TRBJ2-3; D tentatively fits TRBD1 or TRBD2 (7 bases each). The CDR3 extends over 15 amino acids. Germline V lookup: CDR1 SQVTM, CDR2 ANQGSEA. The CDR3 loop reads CSSAGGGRTTDTQYF. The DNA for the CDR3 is TGCTCTTCCGCAGGGGGGGGGAGGACCACAGATACGCAGTATTTT.

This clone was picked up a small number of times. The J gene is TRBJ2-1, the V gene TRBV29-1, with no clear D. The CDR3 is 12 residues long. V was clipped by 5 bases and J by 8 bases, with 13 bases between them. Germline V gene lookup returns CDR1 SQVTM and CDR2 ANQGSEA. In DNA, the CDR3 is TGCAGCGTTTATAAGCCCCCGGATGAGCAGTTCTTC. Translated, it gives CSVYKPPDEQFF.

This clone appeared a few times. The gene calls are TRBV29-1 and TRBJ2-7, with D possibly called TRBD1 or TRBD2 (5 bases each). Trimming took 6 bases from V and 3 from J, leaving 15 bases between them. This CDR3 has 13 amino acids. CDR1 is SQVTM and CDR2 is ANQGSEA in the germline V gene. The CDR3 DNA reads TGCAGCGTCGAACTCGGGACCAACTACGAGCAGTACTTC. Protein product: CSVELGTNYEQYF.

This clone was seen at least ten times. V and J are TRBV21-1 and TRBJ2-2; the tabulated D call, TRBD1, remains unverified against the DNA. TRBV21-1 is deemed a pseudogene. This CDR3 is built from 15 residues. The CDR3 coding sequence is TGTGCCAGCAGCAAGAACAGGGGGGGACCCGGGGAGCTGTTTTTT. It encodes CASSKNRGGPGELFF.

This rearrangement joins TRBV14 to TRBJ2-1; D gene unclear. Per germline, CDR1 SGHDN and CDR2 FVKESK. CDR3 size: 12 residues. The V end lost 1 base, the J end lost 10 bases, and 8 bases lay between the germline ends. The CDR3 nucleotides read TGTGCCAGCAGCCAAGTTATCTACGAGCAGTTCTTC. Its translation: CASSQVIYEQFF.

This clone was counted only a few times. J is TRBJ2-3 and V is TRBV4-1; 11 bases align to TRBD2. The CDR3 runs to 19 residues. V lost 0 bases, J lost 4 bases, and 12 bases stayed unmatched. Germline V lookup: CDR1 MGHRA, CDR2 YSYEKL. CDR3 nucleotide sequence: TGCGCCAGCAGCCAAGATCTTGCACTAGCGGGAGTACCGCCAGATACGCAGTATTTT. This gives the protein CASSQDLALAGVPPDTQYF.

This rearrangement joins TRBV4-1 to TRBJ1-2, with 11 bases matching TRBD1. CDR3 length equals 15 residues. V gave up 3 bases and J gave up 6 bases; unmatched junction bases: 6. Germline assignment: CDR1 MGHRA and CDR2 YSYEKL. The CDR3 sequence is CASSQDRGLTHGYTF. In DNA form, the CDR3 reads TGCGCCAGCAGCCAGGACAGGGGGCTCACCCATGGCTACACCTTC.

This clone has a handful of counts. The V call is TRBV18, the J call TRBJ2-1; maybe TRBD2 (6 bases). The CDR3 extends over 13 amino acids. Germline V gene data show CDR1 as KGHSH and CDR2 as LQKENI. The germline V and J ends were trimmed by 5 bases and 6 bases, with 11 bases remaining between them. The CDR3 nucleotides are TGTGCCAGCTCAGCGGCCGGGAGCAATGAGCAGTTCTTC. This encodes CASSAAGSNEQFF.

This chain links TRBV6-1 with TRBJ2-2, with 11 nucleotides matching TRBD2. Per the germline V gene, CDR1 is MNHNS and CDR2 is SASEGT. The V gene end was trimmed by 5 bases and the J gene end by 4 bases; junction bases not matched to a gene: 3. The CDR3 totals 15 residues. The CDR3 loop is CASSLAGGSTGELFF. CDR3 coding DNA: TGTGCCAGCAGTTTAGCGGGAGGGTCCACCGGGGAGCTGTTTTTT.